The 21 T cell receptor beta chains below come from one sample, sequenced in a study of patients and donors after allogeneic stem cell transplantation. One entry per CDR3 protein results from TCRdb running MiXCR on the RT-PCR reads. The sample lists over 150,000 distinct CDR3 sequences, approximately 30% occurring once. The sample comprised blood, either unsorted or a sorted T cell fraction (not recorded which). The receptor set was obtained from a human donor who was either an allogeneic HSCT recipient or a stem cell or donor lymphocyte infusion donor (not recorded which). It is not recorded whose cells these are; they may come from a transplant donor.

This clonotype showed up many times. The chain links TRBV27 to TRBJ1-6; 7 bases align to TRBD1. Germline CDR1 and CDR2: MNHEY and SMNVEV (reference sequence). This CDR3 contains 16 residues. V shed 6 bases and J 6 bases; nucleotides not matched to a gene: 11. CDR3 loop: CASSRGVGGSNSPLHF. The CDR3 DNA is TGTGCCAGCAGCAGGGGGGTGGGTGGTAGTAATTCACCCCTCCACTTT.

This clonotype was recorded only once. The chain combines TRBV20-1 with TRBJ1-2; D unclear. The V end lost 3 bases, the J end lost 4 bases, and 15 bases lay between the germline ends. The germline V gene has CDR1 DFQATT and CDR2 SNEGSKA (reference sequence). CDR3 length: 14 amino acids. CDR3 in amino acids: CSARGVGSSYGYTF. As DNA, the CDR3 is TGCAGTGCTAGGGGTGTCGGCAGCAGCTATGGCTACACCTTC.

The genes are TRBV6-2 or TRBV6-3 and TRBJ2-7; unclear D gene. V was clipped by 2 bases and J by 5 bases, with 7 bases between them. Germline CDR1 MNHEY, CDR2 SVGEGT. The CDR3 loop spans 12 amino acids. CDR3: CASSYDVNEQYF. Written as DNA, the CDR3 is TGTGCCAGCAGTTACGACGTGAACGAGCAGTACTTC.

The genes are TRBV7-2 and TRBJ2-1; D is ambiguous. Germline CDR1 is SGHTA and CDR2 is FQGNSA. V dropped 5 bases and J dropped 7 bases, with 12 bases sitting between them. The CDR3 consists of 13 residues. CDR3 DNA sequence: TGTGCCAGCAGCAAGTCCGGAAATAATGAGCAGTTCTTC. Amino acid sequence: CASSKSGNNEQFF.

The chain couples TRBV7-9 to TRBJ1-3; D not certain. Trimming took off 1 base at V and 2 bases at J, with 9 bases between the two ends. CDR1 and CDR2 (germline): SEHNR, FQNEAQ (reference sequence). This CDR3 is 15 amino acids long. The CDR3 nucleotides read TGTGCCAGCAGCTTAGAAAAGTCAGCTGGAAACACCATATATTTT. Its translation is CASSLEKSAGNTIYF.

The gene calls are TRBV6-5 and TRBJ2-5; D assignment may be TRBD1 or TRBD2 (5 bases each). V lost 8 bases to trimming and J lost 5 bases, with 18 bases between them. This CDR3 comprises 14 residues. Germline V gene lookup returns CDR1 MNHEY and CDR2 SVGAGI. In DNA form, the CDR3 reads TGTGCCAGCTCACCGGGACCCCTGGGGGAGACCCAGTACTTC. Translation: CASSPGPLGETQYF.

V usage is TRBV9 and J usage is TRBJ2-6; D not certain. The CDR3 extends over 15 amino acids. CDR1 is SGDLS and CDR2 is YYNGEE in the germline V gene. Trimming took off 0 bases at V and 1 base at J, with 5 bases between the two ends. The CDR3 region is CASSVERSGANVLTF. CDR3 DNA sequence: TGTGCCAGCAGCGTAGAACGGTCTGGGGCCAACGTCCTGACTTTC.

This clonotype was observed a handful of times. The chain has TRBV18 and TRBJ2-1; D gene ambiguous. CDR1 and CDR2 from the germline V gene are KGHSH and LQKENI. CDR3 length: 13 residues. The germline V and J ends were trimmed by 6 bases and 4 bases, with 10 bases remaining between them. The CDR3 DNA sequence: TGTGCCAGCTCCCCCGGCCGTTACAATGAGCAGTTCTTC. Translating gives CASSPGRYNEQFF.

The chain uses TRBV10-3 and TRBJ2-3, with D maybe TRBD2 (5 bases). Looked up from germline, CDR1 is ENHRY and CDR2 is SYGVKD. The CDR3 has 14 amino acids. V was pared by 6 bases and J by 0 bases, with 10 bases between. The CDR3 DNA reads TGTGCCATCAGGGACTCTTCTAGCACAGATACGCAGTATTTT. It translates to CAIRDSSSTDTQYF.

The chain carries TRBV12-3 or TRBV12-4 and TRBJ2-1; 8 bases fit TRBD2. The trim removed 5 bases at V and 0 bases at J, leaving 9 bases unmatched. CDR3 length: 17 amino acids. In DNA, the CDR3 is TGTGCCAGCAGTCGATCGGGAGGGCCTAACTCCTACAATGAGCAGTTCTTC. Its protein is CASSRSGGPNSYNEQFF.

The genes are TRBV9 and TRBJ2-1; 11 positions agree with TRBD2. This CDR3 is built from 17 residues. The V and J ends lost 0 bases and 7 bases, in that order; junction bases with no gene match: 9. Germline assignment: CDR1 SGDLS and CDR2 YYNGEE. The CDR3 DNA follows: TGTGCCAGCAGCGTAGCGTCTCTAGCGGGAGGTAGTAATGAGCAGTTCTTC. It encodes CASSVASLAGGSNEQFF. Looking up the rest from reference TRBV9 and TRBJ2-1 gives the full variable domain: DSGVTQTPKHLITATGQRVTLRCSPRSGDLSVYWYQQSLDQGLQFLIQYYNGEERAKGNILERFSAQQFPDLHSELNLSSLELGDSALYFCASSVASLAGGSNEQFFGPGTRLTVL.

This clonotype has more than one count but fewer than ten. The genes are TRBV7-9 and TRBJ1-5, with D perhaps matching TRBD1 (5 bases). Germline V gene sequence: CDR1 SEHNR, CDR2 FQNEAQ (reference sequence). This CDR3 spans 15 amino acids. V was pared by 5 bases and J by 5 bases, with 16 bases between. CDR3 nucleotides: TGTGCCAGCAGCCTGGGGACGGAGGGCCATCAGCCCCAGCATTTT. It encodes CASSLGTEGHQPQHF.

The CDR3 DNA reads as TGCAGCGGTCGACTAGCCCTTTACAATGAGCAGTTCTTC. Protein sequence: CSGRLALYNEQFF. The chain couples TRBV29-1 to TRBJ2-1; 7 nucleotides align to TRBD2. V was pared by 7 bases and J by 4 bases, with 7 bases of the junction left unmatched. The CDR3 spans 13 residues. CDR1 and CDR2 (germline): SQVTM, ANQGSEA.

In its sample, this clonotype was seen many times. This sequence joins TRBV6-6 and TRBJ1-5; D ambiguous. V was pared by 2 bases and J by 1 base, with 3 bases between. The CDR3 sequence is 13 residues long. Germline lookup yields CDR1 MNHNY and CDR2 SVGAGI (reference sequence). This CDR3 is CASSYLSNQPQHF. The DNA for the CDR3 is TGTGCCAGCAGTTACCTGAGCAATCAGCCCCAGCATTTT.

The V gene is TRBV7-9, the J gene TRBJ2-1; no reliable D call. Germline V gene sequence: CDR1 SEHNR, CDR2 FQNEAQ (reference sequence). The CDR3 totals 15 residues. V lost 0 bases and J lost 4, with 10 bases in between. CDR3 sequence (DNA): TGTGCCAGCAGCTTAGCGCAACTACTTTACAATGAGCAGTTCTTC. It yields the protein CASSLAQLLYNEQFF.

This clonotype has more than one count but fewer than ten. V is TRBV7-9 and J is TRBJ1-2; tentative D call: TRBD1 (5 bases). V lost 4 bases to trimming and J lost 4 bases, with 16 bases between them. The CDR3 covers 15 residues. Germline CDR1 reads SEHNR; CDR2 reads FQNEAQ (reference sequence). The CDR3 spells CASSWEGEFFYGYTF. The CDR3 DNA follows: TGTGCCAGCAGCTGGGAAGGGGAATTTTTCTATGGCTACACCTTC.

This clonotype was seen repeatedly, ten times or more. The V and J genes are TRBV21-1 and TRBJ2-3. TRBV21-1 constitutes a pseudogene. This CDR3 is built from 16 residues. CDR3 amino acids: CASSKEGLVGTDTQYF. As DNA, the CDR3 is TGTGCCAGCAGCAAAGAGGGTTTAGTGGGCACAGATACGCAGTATTTT.

The table lists this clonotype with a few counts. V gene TRBV20-1 combines with J gene TRBJ1-2, with 9 positions matching TRBD1. Germline V gives CDR1 DFQATT, CDR2 SNEGSKA (reference sequence). With V trimmed by 0 bases and J by 1 base, 12 bases remained unmatched. CDR3 length: 18 residues. This CDR3 is CSARDGPGGQGYNYGYTF. The CDR3 bases are TGCAGTGCTAGAGACGGCCCCGGGGGACAGGGTTATAACTATGGCTACACCTTC.

The chain employs TRBV5-6 and TRBJ2-5; the match to TRBD1 covers 8 bases. CDR1 is SGHDT, CDR2 YYEEEE, per germline. This CDR3 comprises 16 residues. V was pared by 2 bases and J by 4 bases, with 10 bases of the junction left unmatched. CDR3 amino acids: CASSFIGRGLPETQYF. In nucleotides, the CDR3 is TGTGCCAGCAGCTTTATCGGCAGGGGGCTTCCAGAGACCCAGTACTTC.

This clonotype has more than one count but fewer than ten. The chain has TRBV29-1 and TRBJ2-1; D may match TRBD1 or TRBD2 (5 bases each). Trimming removed 2 bases at V and 5 bases at J, with 13 bases between. The germline gives CDR1 SQVTM, CDR2 ANQGSEA. CDR3 length: 14 residues. The CDR3 coding sequence is TGCAGCGTTGAACGGGGACGGGTCGACAATGAGCAGTTCTTC. Residues: CSVERGRVDNEQFF.

This clonotype showed up just a few times. This chain connects TRBV20-1 to TRBJ1-2, with 8 bases aligning to TRBD1. Germline loops: CDR1 DFQATT, CDR2 SNEGSKA (reference sequence). V lost 0 bases to trimming and J lost 6 bases; unmatched junction nucleotides: 6. This CDR3 region has 14 residues. The CDR3 here is CSARDRAGGHGYTF. Written as DNA, the CDR3 is TGCAGTGCTAGAGATAGGGCAGGGGGCCATGGCTACACCTTC.